In its sample, the clone carrying this TCR beta chain was seen a few times. This sample stems from a study of human T cells and chemical hapten exposure. Study overall: The sensitizer, 2% DPC, was used on around 2 cm by around 2 cm of upper inner arm skin. Slight differences in pooled library volume were the main source of varying TCR yields across samples. Epicutaneous patch tests delivered 0.01% DPC to the upper back, with evaluation at 6 days.

Time point noted: patch test 3, about 24 weeks after DPC sensitization. The treatment here: therapeutic diphenylcyclopropenone sensitization with weekly scalp DPC. TCRdb itself ran the RACE reads through MiXCR, one entry per CDR3 protein. The sample shows roughly 200,000 distinct CDR3 sequences, about 25% of them seen only once. The length of the CDR3 is 11 residues. The germline V gene encodes CDR1 SGHTA and CDR2 FQGNSA. The ends were cut back, 3 bases at V and 7 bases at J, with 5 bases in the middle. The chain links TRBV7-2 to TRBJ2-3; unclear D gene. The sample consisted of whole blood, taken in connection with sensitization to the hapten diphenylcyclopropenone (DPC). The clonotype was recovered from a middle-aged woman with alopecia areata. Some clones in this sample may be carry-over from other donors' samples. CDR3 bases: TGTGCCAGCAGCTTGAGGTATACGCAGTATTTT. It specifies CASSLRYTQYF.